The sequence of this T cell receptor (beta chain) was determined in a study of blood T cell repertoires in COVID-19. Source study methods: Amplifying reference gene primers gave estimates of nucleated cell counts. Profiling relied on immunoSEQ multiplex PCR, and the TCRdb table lists in-frame clones only, not all of them. The V and J calls and clone size are taken from that table; D and trimming were inferred from the DNA. There are about 250,000 clones in the sample; around 91% occur only once, and under 2.5% lies in the top ten. CDR1 is SGHRS, CDR2 YFSETQ, per germline. The ends lost 0 bases at V and 6 bases at J; junction bases unmatched: 8. The CDR3 contains 15 residues.

This sequence was found in a woman in her late teens or twenties who had recovered from COVID-19. Specimen: PBMCs or T cells enriched from blood (not recorded which). This rearrangement joins TRBV5-1 to TRBJ1-2; 7 bases are a match to TRBD1. CDR3 sequence: CASSLVTGELDGYTF. In DNA, the CDR3 is TGCGCCAGCAGCTTGGTAACAGGGGAGTTGGATGGCTACACCTTC.